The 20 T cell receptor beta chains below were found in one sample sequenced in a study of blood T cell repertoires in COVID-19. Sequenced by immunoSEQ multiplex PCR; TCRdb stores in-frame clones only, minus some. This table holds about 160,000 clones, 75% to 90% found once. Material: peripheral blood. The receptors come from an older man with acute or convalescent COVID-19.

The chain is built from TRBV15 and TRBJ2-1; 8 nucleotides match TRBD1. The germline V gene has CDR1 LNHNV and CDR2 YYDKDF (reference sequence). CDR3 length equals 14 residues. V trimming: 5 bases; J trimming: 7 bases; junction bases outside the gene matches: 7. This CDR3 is CATSGQGARNEQFF. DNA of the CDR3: TGTGCCACCAGCGGGCAGGGGGCGCGGAATGAGCAGTTCTTC.

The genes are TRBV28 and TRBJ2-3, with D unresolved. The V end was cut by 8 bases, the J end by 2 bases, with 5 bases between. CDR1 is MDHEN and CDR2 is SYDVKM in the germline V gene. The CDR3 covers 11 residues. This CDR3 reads CASADTDTQYF. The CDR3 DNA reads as TGTGCCAGCGCAGACACAGATACGCAGTATTTT.

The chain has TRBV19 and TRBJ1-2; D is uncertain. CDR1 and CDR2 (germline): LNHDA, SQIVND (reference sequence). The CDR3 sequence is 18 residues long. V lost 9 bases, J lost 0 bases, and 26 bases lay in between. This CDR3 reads CASHPPPPSRTPNYGYTF. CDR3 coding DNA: TGTGCCAGCCATCCACCACCCCCAAGCAGGACTCCTAACTATGGCTACACCTTC.

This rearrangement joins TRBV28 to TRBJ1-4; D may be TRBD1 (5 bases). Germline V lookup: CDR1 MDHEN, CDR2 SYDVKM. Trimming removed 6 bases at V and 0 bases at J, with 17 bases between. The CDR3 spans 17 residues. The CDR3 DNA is TGTGCCAGCAGAATTGGAGGGCAGGGTACAACTAATGAAAAACTGTTTTTT. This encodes CASRIGGQGTTNEKLFF. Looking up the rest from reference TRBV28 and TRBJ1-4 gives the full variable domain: DVKVTQSSRYLVKRTGEKVFLECVQDMDHENMFWYRQDPGLGLRLIYFSYDVKMKEKGDIPEGYSVSREKKERFSLILESASTNQTSMYLCASRIGGQGTTNEKLFFGSGTQLSVL.

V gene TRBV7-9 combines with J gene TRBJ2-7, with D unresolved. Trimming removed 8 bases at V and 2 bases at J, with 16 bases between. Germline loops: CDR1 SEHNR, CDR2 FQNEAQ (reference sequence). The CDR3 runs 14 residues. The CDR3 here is CASGNPGLPYEQYF. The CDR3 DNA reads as TGTGCCAGCGGTAATCCTGGGCTCCCCTACGAGCAGTACTTC.

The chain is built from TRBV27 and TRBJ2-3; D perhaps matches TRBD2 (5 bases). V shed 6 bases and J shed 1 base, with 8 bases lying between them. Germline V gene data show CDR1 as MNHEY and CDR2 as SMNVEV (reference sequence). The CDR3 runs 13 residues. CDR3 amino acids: CASRRAGTDTQYF. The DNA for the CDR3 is TGTGCCAGCAGGAGGGCAGGCACAGATACGCAGTATTTT.

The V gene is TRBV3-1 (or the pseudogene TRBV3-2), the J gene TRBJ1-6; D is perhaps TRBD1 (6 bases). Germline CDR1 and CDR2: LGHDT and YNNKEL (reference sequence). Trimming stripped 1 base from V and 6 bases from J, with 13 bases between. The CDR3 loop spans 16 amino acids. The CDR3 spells CASSQGGGGPNSPLHF. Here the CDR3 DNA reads TGTGCCAGCAGCCAAGGTGGCGGGGGGCCTAATTCACCCCTCCACTTT.

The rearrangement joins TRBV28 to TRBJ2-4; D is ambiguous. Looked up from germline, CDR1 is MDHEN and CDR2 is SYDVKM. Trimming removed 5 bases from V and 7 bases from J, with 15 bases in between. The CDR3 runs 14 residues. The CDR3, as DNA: TGTGCCAGCAGTATGAGGAACAACCGGAACATTCAGTACTTC. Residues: CASSMRNNRNIQYF.

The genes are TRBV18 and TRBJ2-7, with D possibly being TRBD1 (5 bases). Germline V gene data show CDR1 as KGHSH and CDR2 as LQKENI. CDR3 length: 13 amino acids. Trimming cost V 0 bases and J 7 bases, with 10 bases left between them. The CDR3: CASSPPSAGEQYF. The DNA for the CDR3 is TGTGCCAGCTCACCACCTTCCGCAGGGGAGCAGTACTTC.

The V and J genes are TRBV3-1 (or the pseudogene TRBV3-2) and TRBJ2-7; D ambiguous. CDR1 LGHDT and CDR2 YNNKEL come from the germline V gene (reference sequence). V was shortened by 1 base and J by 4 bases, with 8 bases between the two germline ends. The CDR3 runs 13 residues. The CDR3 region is CASSQVGQYEQYF. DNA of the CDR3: TGTGCCAGCAGCCAAGTGGGCCAATACGAGCAGTACTTC.

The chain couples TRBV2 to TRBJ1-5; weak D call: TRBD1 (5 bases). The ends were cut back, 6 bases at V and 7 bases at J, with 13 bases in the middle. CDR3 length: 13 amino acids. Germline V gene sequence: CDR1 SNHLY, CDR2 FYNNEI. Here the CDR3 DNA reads TGTGCCAGCAGGGGGCCAGAATCCCAGCCCCAGCATTTT. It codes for CASRGPESQPQHF. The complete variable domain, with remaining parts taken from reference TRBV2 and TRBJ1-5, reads EPEVTQTPSHQVTQMGQEVILRCVPISNHLYFYWYRQILGQKVEFLVSFYNNEISEKSEIFDDQFSVERPDGSNFTLKIRSTKLEDSAMYFCASRGPESQPQHFGDGTRLSIL.

This chain's CDR3 is CASSISRTGGDSPLHF. The CDR3 region has the DNA TGTGCCAGTAGTATATCGCGCACGGGCGGGGATTCACCCCTCCACTTT. V usage is TRBV19 and J usage is TRBJ1-6; unclear D gene. The V end lost 2 bases, the J end lost 8 bases, and 16 bases lay between the germline ends. Germline V CDR1 and CDR2: LNHDA, SQIVND (reference sequence). The CDR3 covers 16 residues.

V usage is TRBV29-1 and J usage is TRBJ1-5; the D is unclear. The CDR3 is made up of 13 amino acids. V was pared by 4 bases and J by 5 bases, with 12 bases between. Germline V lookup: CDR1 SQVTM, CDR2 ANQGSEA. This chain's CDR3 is CSVAQQADQPQHF. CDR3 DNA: TGCAGCGTTGCACAGCAAGCGGATCAGCCCCAGCATTTT.

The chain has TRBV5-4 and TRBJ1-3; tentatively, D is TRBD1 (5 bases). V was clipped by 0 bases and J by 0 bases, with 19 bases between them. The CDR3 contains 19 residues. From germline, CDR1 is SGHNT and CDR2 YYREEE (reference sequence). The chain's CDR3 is CASSLEGAAGRYSGNTIYF. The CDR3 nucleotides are TGTGCCAGCAGCTTGGAAGGAGCCGCGGGACGGTACTCTGGAAACACCATATATTTT.

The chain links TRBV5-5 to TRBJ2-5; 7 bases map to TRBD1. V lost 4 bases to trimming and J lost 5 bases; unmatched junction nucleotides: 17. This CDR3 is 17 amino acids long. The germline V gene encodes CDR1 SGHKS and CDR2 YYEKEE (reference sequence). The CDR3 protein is CASSRDWTGPVVETQYF. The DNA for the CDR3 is TGTGCCAGCAGCCGAGATTGGACAGGACCAGTGGTTGAGACCCAGTACTTC.

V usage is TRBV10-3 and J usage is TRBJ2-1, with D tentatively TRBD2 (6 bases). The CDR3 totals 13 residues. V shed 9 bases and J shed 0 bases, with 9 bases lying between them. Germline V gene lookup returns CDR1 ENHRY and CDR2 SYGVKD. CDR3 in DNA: TGTGCCATTATGGGGGGCTCCTACAATGAGCAGTTCTTC. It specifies CAIMGGSYNEQFF.

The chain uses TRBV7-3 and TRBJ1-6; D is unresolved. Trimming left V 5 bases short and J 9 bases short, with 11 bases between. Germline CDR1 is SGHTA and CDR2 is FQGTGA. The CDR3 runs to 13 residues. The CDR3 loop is CASSRGLGSPLHF. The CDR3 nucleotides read TGTGCCAGCAGCCGGGGTTTAGGTTCACCCCTCCACTTT.

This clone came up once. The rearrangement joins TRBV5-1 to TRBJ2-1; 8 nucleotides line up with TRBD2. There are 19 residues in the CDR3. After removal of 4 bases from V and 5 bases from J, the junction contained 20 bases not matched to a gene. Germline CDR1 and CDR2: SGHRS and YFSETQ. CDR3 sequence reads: CASSPLPPGGLRRDNEQFF. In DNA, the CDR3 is TGCGCCAGCAGCCCTCTTCCGCCGGGGGGGCTAAGGCGGGACAATGAGCAGTTCTTC.

CDR3 bases: TGTGCCAGCAGCCAATGGGACACCAAACGGGAGACCCAGTACTTC. This encodes CASSQWDTKRETQYF. The chain carries TRBV14 and TRBJ2-5; a weak D match, TRBD1 (6 bases). CDR3 size: 15 residues. Germline loops: CDR1 SGHDN, CDR2 FVKESK. V was pared by 2 bases and J by 5 bases, with 15 bases between.

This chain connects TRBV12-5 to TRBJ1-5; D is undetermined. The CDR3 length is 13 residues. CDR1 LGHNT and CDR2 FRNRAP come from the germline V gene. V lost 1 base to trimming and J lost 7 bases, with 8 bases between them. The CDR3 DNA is TGTGCTAGTGGTTTGGGGGCCCCCCAGCCCCAGCATTTT. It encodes CASGLGAPQPQHF.